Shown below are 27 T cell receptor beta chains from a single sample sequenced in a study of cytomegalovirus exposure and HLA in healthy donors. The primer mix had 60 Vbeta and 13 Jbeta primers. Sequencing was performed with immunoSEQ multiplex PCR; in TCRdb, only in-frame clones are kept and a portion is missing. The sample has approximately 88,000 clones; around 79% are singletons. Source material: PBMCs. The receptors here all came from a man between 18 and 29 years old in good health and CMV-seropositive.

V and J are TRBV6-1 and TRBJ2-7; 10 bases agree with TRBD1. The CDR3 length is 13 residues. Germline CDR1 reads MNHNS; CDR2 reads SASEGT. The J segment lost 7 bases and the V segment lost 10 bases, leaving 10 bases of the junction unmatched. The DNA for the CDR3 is TGTGCCACCAGGGACAGGGGAAATTTTGAGCAGTACTTC. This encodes CATRDRGNFEQYF.

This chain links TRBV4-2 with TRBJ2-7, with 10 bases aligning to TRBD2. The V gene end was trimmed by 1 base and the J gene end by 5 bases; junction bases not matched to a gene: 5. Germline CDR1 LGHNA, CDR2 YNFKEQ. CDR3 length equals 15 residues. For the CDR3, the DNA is TGTGCCAGCAGCCAAGTCCAGCGGGAGGGCCACGAGCAGTACTTC. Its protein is CASSQVQREGHEQYF.

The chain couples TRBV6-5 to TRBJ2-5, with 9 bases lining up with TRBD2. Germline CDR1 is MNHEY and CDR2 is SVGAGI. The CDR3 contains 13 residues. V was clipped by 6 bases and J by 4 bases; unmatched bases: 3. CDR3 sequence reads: CASSFSGRETQYF. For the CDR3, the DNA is TGTGCCAGCAGCTTTAGCGGGAGAGAGACCCAGTACTTC.

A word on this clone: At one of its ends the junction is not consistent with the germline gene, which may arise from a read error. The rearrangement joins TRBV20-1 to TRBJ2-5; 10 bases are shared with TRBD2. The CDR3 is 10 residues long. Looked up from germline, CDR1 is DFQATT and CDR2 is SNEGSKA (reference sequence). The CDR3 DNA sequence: TGCAGTGCAGGGACTAGCGCGGTTCACTTC. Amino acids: CSAGTSAVHF.

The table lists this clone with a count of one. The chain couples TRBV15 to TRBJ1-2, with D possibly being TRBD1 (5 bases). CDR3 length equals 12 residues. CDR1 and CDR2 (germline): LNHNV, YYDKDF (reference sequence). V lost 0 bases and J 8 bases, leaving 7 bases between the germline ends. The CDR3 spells CATSRETVGYTF. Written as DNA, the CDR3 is TGTGCCACCAGCAGAGAGACAGTCGGCTACACCTTC.

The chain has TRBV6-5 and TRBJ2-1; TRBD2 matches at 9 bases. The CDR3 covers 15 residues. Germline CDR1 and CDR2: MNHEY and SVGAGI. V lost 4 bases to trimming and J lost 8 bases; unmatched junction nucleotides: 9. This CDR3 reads CASSFAAGGLDEQFF. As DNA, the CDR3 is TGTGCCAGCAGTTTTGCAGCGGGAGGTTTGGATGAGCAGTTCTTC.

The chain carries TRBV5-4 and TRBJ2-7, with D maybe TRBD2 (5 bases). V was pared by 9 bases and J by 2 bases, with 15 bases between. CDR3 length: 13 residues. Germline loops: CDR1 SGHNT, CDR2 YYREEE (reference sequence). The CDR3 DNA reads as TGTGCCACGAGAGGGCTCTCGGCCTACGAGCAGTACTTC. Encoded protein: CATRGLSAYEQYF.

The DNA for the CDR3 is TGTGCCAGCAGCTTAGATGCAACTGAGCAGTACTTC. Residues: CASSLDATEQYF. The chain links TRBV7-3 to TRBJ2-7; D call uncertain. The CDR3 is 12 amino acids. CDR1 is SGHTA, CDR2 FQGTGA, per germline. Trimming took off 2 bases at V and 7 bases at J, with 9 bases between the two ends. The variable domain in full, with the rest retrieved from reference TRBV7-3 and TRBJ2-7, is GAGVSQTPSNKVTEKGKYVELRCDPISGHTALYWYRQSLGQGPEFLIYFQGTGAADDSGLPNDRFFAVRPEGSVSTLKIQRTERGDSAVYLCASSLDATEQYFGPGTRLTVT.

The CDR3 bases are TGTGCCAGCAGCTTATCTAGTCAGCTACAGCCCCAGCATTTT. Translated: CASSLSSQLQPQHF. The chain employs TRBV7-2 and TRBJ1-5; D remains unclear. CDR3 length: 14 amino acids. The V gene's germline CDR1 is SGHTA and CDR2 FQGNSA. Trimming took 2 bases from V and 7 from J, leaving 12 bases between them.

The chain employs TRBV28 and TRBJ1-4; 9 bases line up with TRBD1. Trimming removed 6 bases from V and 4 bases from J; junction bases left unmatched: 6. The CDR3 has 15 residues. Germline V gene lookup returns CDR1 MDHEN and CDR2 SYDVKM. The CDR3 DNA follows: TGTGCCAGCAGCTTTACAGGGGGCGGTAATGAAAAACTGTTTTTT. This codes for CASSFTGGGNEKLFF.

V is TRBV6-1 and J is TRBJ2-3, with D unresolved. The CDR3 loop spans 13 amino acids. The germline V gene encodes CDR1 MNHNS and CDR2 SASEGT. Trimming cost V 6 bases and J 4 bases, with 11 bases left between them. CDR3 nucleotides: TGTGCCAGCAGGAAGAGCGATCCAGATACGCAGTATTTT. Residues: CASRKSDPDTQYF.

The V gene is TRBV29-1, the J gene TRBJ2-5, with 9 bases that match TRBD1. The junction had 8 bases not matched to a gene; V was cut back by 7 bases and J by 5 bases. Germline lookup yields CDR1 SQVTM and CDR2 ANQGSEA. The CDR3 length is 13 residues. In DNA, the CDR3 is TGCAGCGCGGACAGGGGCCAGGGGGAGACCCAGTACTTC. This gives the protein CSADRGQGETQYF.

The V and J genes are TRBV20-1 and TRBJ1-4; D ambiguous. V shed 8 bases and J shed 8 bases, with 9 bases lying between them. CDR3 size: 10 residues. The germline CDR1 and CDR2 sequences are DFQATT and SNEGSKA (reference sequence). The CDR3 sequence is CSPAEEKLFF. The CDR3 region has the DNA TGCAGTCCTGCTGAGGAAAAACTGTTTTTT.

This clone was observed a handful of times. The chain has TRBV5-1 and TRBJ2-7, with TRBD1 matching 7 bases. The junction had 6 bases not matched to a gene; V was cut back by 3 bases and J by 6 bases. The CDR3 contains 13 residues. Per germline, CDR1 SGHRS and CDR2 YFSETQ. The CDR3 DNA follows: TGCGCCAGCAGCTCGGGACAGTTTATCGAGCAGTACTTC. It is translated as CASSSGQFIEQYF.

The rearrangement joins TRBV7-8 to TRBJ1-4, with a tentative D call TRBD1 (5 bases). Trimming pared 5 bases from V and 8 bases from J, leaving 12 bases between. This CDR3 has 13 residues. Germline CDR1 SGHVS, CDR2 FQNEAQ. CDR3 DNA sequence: TGTGCCAGCAGCGGTAGGGGCGAGGAAAAACTGTTTTTT. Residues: CASSGRGEEKLFF.

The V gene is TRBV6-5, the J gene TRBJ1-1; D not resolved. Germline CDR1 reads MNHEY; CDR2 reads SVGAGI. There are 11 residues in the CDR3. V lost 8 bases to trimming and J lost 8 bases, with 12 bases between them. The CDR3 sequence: CASADWEEAFF. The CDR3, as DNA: TGTGCCAGCGCTGACTGGGAGGAAGCTTTCTTT.

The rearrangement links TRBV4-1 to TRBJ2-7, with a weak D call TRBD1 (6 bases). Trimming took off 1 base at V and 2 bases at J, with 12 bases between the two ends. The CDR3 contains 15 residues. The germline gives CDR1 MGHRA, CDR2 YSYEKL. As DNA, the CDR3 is TGCGCCAGCAGCCAAGTAAACAGGGTACCCTACGAGCAGTACTTC. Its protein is CASSQVNRVPYEQYF.

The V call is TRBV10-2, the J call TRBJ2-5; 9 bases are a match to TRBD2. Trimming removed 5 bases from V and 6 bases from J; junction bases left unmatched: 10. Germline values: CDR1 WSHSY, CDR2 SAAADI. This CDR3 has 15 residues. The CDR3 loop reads CASSQLAGSPKTQYF. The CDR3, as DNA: TGCGCCAGCAGTCAGCTAGCGGGAAGCCCCAAGACCCAGTACTTC.

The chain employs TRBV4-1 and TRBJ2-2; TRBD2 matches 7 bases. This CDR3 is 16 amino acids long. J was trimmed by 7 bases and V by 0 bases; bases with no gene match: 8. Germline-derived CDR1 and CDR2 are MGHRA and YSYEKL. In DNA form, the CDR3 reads TGCGCCAGCAGCCAAGAATGGATAGCGGGTGGCGGGGAGCTGTTTTTT. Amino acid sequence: CASSQEWIAGGGELFF.

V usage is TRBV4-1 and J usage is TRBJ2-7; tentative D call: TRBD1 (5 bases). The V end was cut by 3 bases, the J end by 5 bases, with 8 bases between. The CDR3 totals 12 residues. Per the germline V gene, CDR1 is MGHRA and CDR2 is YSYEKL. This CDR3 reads CASSHTGDEQYF. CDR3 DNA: TGCGCCAGCAGCCATACAGGCGACGAGCAGTACTTC.

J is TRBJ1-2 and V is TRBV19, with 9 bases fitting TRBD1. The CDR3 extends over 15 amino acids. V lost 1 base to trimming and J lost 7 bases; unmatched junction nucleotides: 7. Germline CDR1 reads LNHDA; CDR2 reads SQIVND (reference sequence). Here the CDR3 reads CASSIAGTGPGGYTF. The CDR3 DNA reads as TGTGCCAGTAGTATAGCTGGGACAGGGCCCGGTGGCTACACCTTC.

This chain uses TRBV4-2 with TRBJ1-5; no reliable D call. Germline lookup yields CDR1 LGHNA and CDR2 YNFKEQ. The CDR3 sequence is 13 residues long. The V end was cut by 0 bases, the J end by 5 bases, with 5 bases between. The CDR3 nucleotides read TGTGCCAGCAGCCAAGAGACTGATCAGCCCCAGCATTTT. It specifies CASSQETDQPQHF.

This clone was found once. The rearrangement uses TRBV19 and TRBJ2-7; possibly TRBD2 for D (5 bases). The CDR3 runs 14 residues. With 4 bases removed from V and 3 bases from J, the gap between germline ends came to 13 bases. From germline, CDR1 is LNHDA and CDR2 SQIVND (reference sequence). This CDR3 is CASSTRGPVYEQYF. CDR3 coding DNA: TGTGCCAGTAGTACCCGAGGGCCCGTCTACGAGCAGTACTTC.

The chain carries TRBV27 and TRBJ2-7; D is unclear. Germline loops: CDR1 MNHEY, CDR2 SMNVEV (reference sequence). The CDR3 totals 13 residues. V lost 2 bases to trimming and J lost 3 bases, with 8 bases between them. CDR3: CASSLRVNYEQYF. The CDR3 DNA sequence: TGTGCCAGCAGTTTACGGGTGAACTACGAGCAGTACTTC.

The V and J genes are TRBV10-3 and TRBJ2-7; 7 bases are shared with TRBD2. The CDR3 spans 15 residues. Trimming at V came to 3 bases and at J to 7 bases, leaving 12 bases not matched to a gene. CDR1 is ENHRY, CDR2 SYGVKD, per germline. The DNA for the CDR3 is TGTGCCATCAGTGAAAGCCCCAGCGGGGTCTCGGAGCAGTACTTC. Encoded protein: CAISESPSGVSEQYF.

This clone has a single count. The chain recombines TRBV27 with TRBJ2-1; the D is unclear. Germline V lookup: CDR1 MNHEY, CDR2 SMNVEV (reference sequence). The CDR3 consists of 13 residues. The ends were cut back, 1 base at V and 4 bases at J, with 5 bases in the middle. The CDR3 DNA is TGTGCCAGCAGTTTATTCGCGTACAATGAGCAGTTCTTC. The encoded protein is CASSLFAYNEQFF.

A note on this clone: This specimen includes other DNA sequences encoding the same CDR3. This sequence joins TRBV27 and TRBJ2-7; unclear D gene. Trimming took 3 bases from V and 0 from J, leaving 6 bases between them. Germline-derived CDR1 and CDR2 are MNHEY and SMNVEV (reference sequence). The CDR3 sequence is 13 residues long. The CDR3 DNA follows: TGTGCCAGCAGTTTTCGCAGCTCCTACGAGCAGTACTTC. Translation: CASSFRSSYEQYF.